Below are 16 T cell receptor beta chains sequenced from a single sample in a study of OX40 agonist ivuxolimab in advanced cancers. Here immunoSEQ multiplex PCR was the method, and the copy in TCRdb shows in-frame clones only, minus some. The table has 30,000 to 40,000 clones, over 75% seen once; the top ten hold 9.5% to 13%. Material: CD4+ or CD8+ T cells sorted from blood, obtained in a trial of the OX40 agonist ivuxolimab. The receptors stem from an adult with an advanced solid tumor such as melanoma, head and neck, liver or kidney cancer.

The chain carries TRBV7-9 and TRBJ1-1; the D is unclear. Trimming removed 3 bases from V and 8 bases from J, with 7 bases in between. Germline CDR1 reads SEHNR; CDR2 reads FQNEAQ (reference sequence). The CDR3 spans 11 residues. CDR3 amino acids: CASSLVGEAFF. In DNA form, the CDR3 reads TGTGCCAGCAGCTTGGTTGGCGAAGCTTTCTTT.

This chain joins TRBV11-2 and TRBJ2-3; 11 bases map to TRBD1. CDR1 is SGHAT, CDR2 FQNNGV, per germline. This CDR3 region has 15 residues. The V gene end was trimmed by 5 bases and the J gene end by 2 bases; junction bases not matched to a gene: 3. The CDR3 DNA is TGTGCCAGCAGCCGCGGACAGGGGGCCACAGATACGCAGTATTTT. This gives the protein CASSRGQGATDTQYF.

The chain carries TRBV6-7 and TRBJ2-6; D not resolved. Being an ORF, TRBV6-7 has a function that is uncertain. Trimming pared 5 bases from V and 0 bases from J, leaving 8 bases between. The CDR3 is made up of 15 amino acids. The CDR3 DNA is TGTGCCAGCAGTCGGAGAAGCTCTGGGGCCAACGTCCTGACTTTC. Its translation is CASSRRSSGANVLTF.

The chain couples TRBV7-2 to TRBJ2-2; 10 nucleotides align to TRBD1. Germline CDR1 reads SGHTA; CDR2 reads FQGNSA. V was pared by 5 bases and J by 5 bases, with 8 bases of the junction left unmatched. The CDR3 runs to 16 residues. The CDR3 DNA is TGTGCCAGCAGCCCTAGGACAGGGGGTTTTACCGGGGAGCTGTTTTTT. Residues: CASSPRTGGFTGELFF.

The rearrangement uses TRBV4-1 and TRBJ2-3; tentatively, D is TRBD2 (5 bases). This CDR3 comprises 16 residues. The V end was cut by 4 bases, the J end by 0 bases, with 14 bases between. CDR1 is MGHRA, CDR2 YSYEKL, per germline. As DNA, the CDR3 is TGCGCCAGCAGCCCGAGAGGGTATGTTAGCACAGATACGCAGTATTTT. It translates to CASSPRGYVSTDTQYF.

The V gene is TRBV18, the J gene TRBJ2-7, with 9 positions matching TRBD1. Germline V gene sequence: CDR1 KGHSH, CDR2 LQKENI. The CDR3 contains 14 residues. V was clipped by 6 bases and J by 3 bases; unmatched bases: 6. The CDR3, as DNA: TGTGCCAGCTCCCCGGTGGGACAGGGCTACGAGCAGTACTTC. Its protein is CASSPVGQGYEQYF.

The sample holds one count of this clone. The chain joins TRBV30 to TRBJ2-6, with D unresolved. Germline loops: CDR1 GTSNPN, CDR2 SVGIG (reference sequence). V lost 0 bases to trimming and J lost 2 bases, with 2 bases between them. The length of the CDR3 is 13 residues. This CDR3 reads CAWSVPGANVLTF. The DNA of the CDR3 is TGTGCCTGGAGTGTCCCTGGGGCCAACGTCCTGACTTTC. The full variable domain, with the rest looked up from reference TRBV30 and TRBJ2-6, is SQTIHQWPATLVQPVGSPLSLECTVEGTSNPNLYWYRQAAGRGLQLLFYSVGIGQISSEVPQNLSASRPQDRQFILSSKKLLLSDSGFYLCAWSVPGANVLTFGAGSRLTVL.

The genes are TRBV4-1 and TRBJ2-5; D is ambiguous. Germline V CDR1 and CDR2: MGHRA, YSYEKL. The CDR3 runs to 13 residues. V lost 4 bases and J lost 5, with 11 bases in between. CDR3 sequence (DNA): TGCGCCAGCAGCCTCGGTCCCGAGGAGACCCAGTACTTC. Amino acid sequence: CASSLGPEETQYF.

V gene TRBV5-4 combines with J gene TRBJ1-2; D might be TRBD1 (5 bases). Trimming left V 4 bases short and J 1 base short, with 14 bases between. The CDR3 is made up of 15 amino acids. Germline values: CDR1 SGHNT, CDR2 YYREEE (reference sequence). CDR3 residues: CASSVLGGLNYGYTF. The CDR3 DNA reads as TGTGCCAGCAGCGTCTTGGGGGGACTTAACTATGGCTACACCTTC.

The chain recombines TRBV18 with TRBJ2-3, with D possibly matching TRBD2 (5 bases). V was trimmed by 1 base and J by 5 bases, leaving 13 bases between them. The CDR3 spans 15 residues. The germline gives CDR1 KGHSH, CDR2 LQKENI. This CDR3 reads CASSPRTGREDTQYF. In DNA form, the CDR3 reads TGTGCCAGCTCACCACGAACGGGAAGGGAAGATACGCAGTATTTT.

The chain links TRBV19 to TRBJ1-1; D perhaps matches TRBD1 (6 bases). This CDR3 has 13 residues. Germline V gene sequence: CDR1 LNHDA, CDR2 SQIVND (reference sequence). With 8 bases removed from V and 0 bases from J, the gap between germline ends came to 10 bases. CDR3 bases: TGTGCCAGTGGACAGCACTTGAACACTGAAGCTTTCTTT. Translated: CASGQHLNTEAFF. Looking up the rest from reference TRBV19 and TRBJ1-1 gives the full variable domain: DGGITQSPKYLFRKEGQNVTLSCEQNLNHDAMYWYRQDPGQGLRLIYYSQIVNDFQKGDIAEGYSVSREKKESFPLTVTSAQKNPTAFYLCASGQHLNTEAFFGQGTRLTVV.

The V call is TRBV2, the J call TRBJ1-2; a weak D match, TRBD1 (5 bases). The CDR3 is made up of 14 amino acids. Germline V gene lookup returns CDR1 SNHLY and CDR2 FYNNEI. Trimming pared 8 bases from V and 8 bases from J, leaving 21 bases between. The CDR3 loop reads CASRGGGSVDGYTF. The CDR3 DNA reads as TGTGCCAGCCGTGGGGGGGGGAGCGTAGACGGCTACACCTTC. The variable domain in full, with the rest retrieved from reference TRBV2 and TRBJ1-2, is EPEVTQTPSHQVTQMGQEVILRCVPISNHLYFYWYRQILGQKVEFLVSFYNNEISEKSEIFDDQFSVERPDGSNFTLKIRSTKLEDSAMYFCASRGGGSVDGYTFGSGTRLTVV.

The V and J genes are TRBV12-5 and TRBJ1-1, with D unclear. Germline loops: CDR1 LGHNT, CDR2 FRNRAP. The V and J ends lost 11 bases and 8 bases respectively, with 18 bases between them. The CDR3 contains 12 residues. This CDR3 reads CASILSLSEAFF. Here the CDR3 DNA reads TGTGCTTCGATCCTTAGTCTTAGCGAAGCTTTCTTT.

The V gene is TRBV11-2, the J gene TRBJ2-2; 10 bases align to TRBD2. J was trimmed by 4 bases and V by 5 bases; bases with no gene match: 7. This CDR3 has 16 residues. CDR1 and CDR2 from the germline V gene are SGHAT and FQNNGV. This chain's CDR3 is CASSDLGTSVTGELFF. Here the CDR3 DNA reads TGTGCCAGCAGCGACTTGGGGACTAGCGTCACCGGGGAGCTGTTTTTT.

The chain carries TRBV7-9 and TRBJ1-4, with D hard to call. The CDR3 sequence is 12 residues long. V gave up 8 bases and J gave up 9 bases, with 13 bases separating them. Germline loops: CDR1 SEHNR, CDR2 FQNEAQ (reference sequence). The DNA for the CDR3 is TGTGCCAGCGGAGATAAGGGCCAAAAACTGTTTTTT. It yields the protein CASGDKGQKLFF. The whole variable domain, filled in from reference TRBV7-9 and TRBJ1-4, reads DTGVSQNPRHKITKRGQNVTFRCDPISEHNRLYWYRQTLGQGPEFLTYFQNEAQLEKSRLLSDRFSAERPKGSFSTLEIQRTEQGDSAMYLCASGDKGQKLFFGSGTQLSVL.

The chain couples TRBV7-8 to TRBJ2-1; the match to TRBD2 covers 8 bases. Germline V lookup: CDR1 SGHVS, CDR2 FQNEAQ. After removal of 1 base from V and 2 bases from J, the junction contained 13 bases not matched to a gene. CDR3 length: 19 amino acids. CDR3 DNA sequence: TGTGCCAGCAGCTTAGAACCTAGCGGGCCTGTCGGAACCTACAATGAGCAGTTCTTC. Translation: CASSLEPSGPVGTYNEQFF.